This T cell receptor beta chain was recorded in a study of blood T cell repertoires in COVID-19. Study at large: Spain, Italy and the United States supplied samples that represented acute and convalescent COVID-19. T cells, B-cell-depleted T cells, or PBMCs supplied cDNA or gDNA.

Germline V gene data show CDR1 as GTSNPN and CDR2 as SVGIG (reference sequence). The CDR3 is made up of 15 amino acids. V shed 0 bases, J shed 7 bases, and the junction held 11 bases outside the gene matches. The repertoire was sequenced with immunoSEQ multiplex PCR; TCRdb's copy has only in-frame clones and lacks some. The sample has hundreds of thousands of clones, around 82% seen once. The receptor was derived from a woman aged 80 or older with active or convalescent COVID-19. Source material: peripheral blood. V usage is TRBV30 and J usage is TRBJ2-7, with 8 bases aligning to TRBD1. CDR3 bases: TGTGCCTGGAGTGTATTTGGAACAGGGGGATATGAGCAGTACTTC. Amino acids: CAWSVFGTGGYEQYF.